This T cell receptor beta chain came from a study of shared clonotypes between healthy human individuals. Study observations and caveats: Few donors restricted represented genetic and exposure-history diversity. Clonotype sharing levels among donors were expected to vary with sequencing depth.

In this sample, this clone turned up once. No antigen is known for it. The V gene lost 10 bases and the J gene lost 3 bases, with 10 bases spanning the gap. The CDR3 contains 11 residues. The germline V gene has CDR1 WSHSY and CDR2 SAAADI. Both subsets, CD45RA+ naive and CD45RA-negative memory, were split from the CD4+ cells. Each subset's genomic DNA was split evenly across several immunoSEQ plates. Libraries were prepared by immunoSEQ multiplex PCR; TCRdb keeps only in-frame clonotypes and omits some of them. The data hold around 1 million clones, with 76% observed a single time. This sequence originates from a man between 18 and 29 years old in good health. Sequenced input: memory CD4+ T cells sorted from blood. As to subset: CD45RA-negative fraction. This rearrangement joins TRBV10-2 to TRBJ2-7; D could derive from TRBD1 or TRBD2 (5 bases each). CDR3 amino acids: CATGTFYEQYF. The CDR3 region has the DNA TGCGCCACTGGGACCTTCTACGAGCAGTACTTC.